The entry that follows covers one T cell receptor (beta chain) sequence. Any gene name here is a mouse gene name. The read ends 1 residue before the CDR3 terminus; that terminus is restored from the germline J gene. Other DNA sequences in this sample translate to the same CDR3. Germline V gives CDR1 KGHPV, CDR2 FQNQEV (reference sequence). The CDR3 is 13 residues long. The V gene end was trimmed by 4 bases and the J gene end by 5 bases; junction bases not matched to a gene: 1. These data come from a study of tissue T cells after allogeneic stem cell transplantation. Survey-depth TCRbeta CDR3 sequencing reported V/J genes and productive frequencies. Data came from immunoSEQ multiplex PCR; TCRdb stores just in-frame clones and leaves some out. The sample yields around 6,500 clones, approximately 50% seen once. As to time point: mouse harvest day 7 after allogeneic transplant. Mouse grafts combined 10^7 T-cell-depleted bone marrow cells with 10^6 splenic CD5+ T cells. This mouse GVHD model was MHC-mismatched B6 to BALB/c, profiled day 7 or 14.

This clonotype was obtained from a female BALB/c mouse given C57BL/6 T cells with graft-versus-host disease after an allogeneic hematopoietic cell transplant. The chain joins TRBV26 to TRBJ1-1; 10 bases align to TRBD1. The material sequenced was gut tissue. This CDR3 is CASSRGQGTEVFF. The DNA read from the CDR3 is TGTGCCAGCAGTCGGGGACAGGGGACAGAAGTCTTC.